Each of the 28 T cell receptor beta chains below was sequenced from the same sample in a study of immune characteristics of hereditary and idiopathic chronic pancreatitis. Assay: immunoSEQ multiplex PCR; the TCRdb copy retains only in-frame clones and omits some. Of about 14,000 clones in the sample, 73% were seen once. The pancreas tissue came from patients undergoing total pancreatectomy with islet autotransplantation. Sequencing input: pancreas tissue with hereditary chronic pancreatitis. The receptor source for this set is a human donor with chronic pancreatitis.

The sample holds a few counts of this clone. J is TRBJ2-7 and V is TRBV11-1; TRBD2 agrees at 14 bases. The CDR3 sequence is 16 residues long. Per germline, CDR1 SGHAT and CDR2 FQDESV (reference sequence). After removal of 5 bases from V and 3 bases from J, the junction contained 6 bases not matched to a gene. The CDR3 sequence: CASSPPGLAGDYEQYF. CDR3 nucleotides: TGTGCCAGCAGCCCCCCGGGACTAGCGGGAGACTACGAGCAGTACTTC. Full variable domain (outside the CDR3, taken from reference TRBV11-1 and TRBJ2-7): EAEVAQSPRYKITEKSQAVAFWCDPISGHATLYWYRQILGQGPELLVQFQDESVVDDSQLPKDRFSAERLKGVDSTLKIQPAELGDSAMYLCASSPPGLAGDYEQYFGPGTRLTVT.

The chain employs TRBV9 and TRBJ1-5; 9 nucleotides align to TRBD1. The junction had 8 bases not matched to a gene; V was cut back by 4 bases and J by 6 bases. The CDR3 runs to 15 residues. CDR1 and CDR2 from the germline V gene are SGDLS and YYNGEE. The CDR3 nucleotides are TGTGCCAGCAGCCCATGGGACAGGGCGGGTCAGCCCCAGCATTTT. The encoded protein is CASSPWDRAGQPQHF.

The rearrangement joins TRBV9 to TRBJ2-2; 12 nucleotides align to TRBD2. Germline loops: CDR1 SGDLS, CDR2 YYNGEE. The CDR3 is made up of 17 amino acids. After removal of 1 base from V and 0 bases from J, the junction contained 1 base not matched to a gene. The CDR3 region has the DNA TGTGCCAGCAGCGTAACTAGCGGGAGGACGAACACCGGGGAGCTGTTTTTT. Translating it yields CASSVTSGRTNTGELFF.

The CDR3 nucleotides are TGTGCCAGCAGCTTAGATATCTGGGGGGCCTACAATGAGCAGTTCTTC. Protein product: CASSLDIWGAYNEQFF. The chain links TRBV7-9 to TRBJ2-1; the D gene is possibly TRBD2 (6 bases). CDR3 length: 16 amino acids. Trimming took 1 base from V and 2 from J, leaving 12 bases between them. The V gene's germline CDR1 is SEHNR and CDR2 FQNEAQ (reference sequence).

This clone was seen only a few times. The rearrangement joins TRBV2 to TRBJ2-5, with TRBD2 matching 8 bases. This CDR3 has 16 amino acids. Germline CDR1 and CDR2: SNHLY and FYNNEI. The junction had 9 bases not matched to a gene; V was cut back by 2 bases and J by 4 bases. The CDR3 coding sequence is TGTGCCAGCAGTGAAAGAATGGCTGCGGGGGGAGAGACCCAGTACTTC. Its translation is CASSERMAAGGETQYF.

J is TRBJ2-5 and V is TRBV7-2; 8 bases are a match to TRBD2. The CDR3 runs 16 residues. The germline CDR1 and CDR2 sequences are SGHTA and FQGNSA. The J segment lost 5 bases and the V segment lost 5 bases, leaving 13 bases of the junction unmatched. CDR3 amino acids: CASSGYEVSGKETQYF. CDR3 nucleotide sequence: TGTGCCAGCAGCGGATATGAAGTTAGCGGGAAGGAGACCCAGTACTTC.

The V gene is TRBV3-1 (or the pseudogene TRBV3-2), the J gene TRBJ2-3, with D tentatively TRBD1 (6 bases). CDR1 is LGHDT, CDR2 YNNKEL, per germline (reference sequence). The length of the CDR3 is 15 residues. The V end was cut by 3 bases, the J end by 2 bases, with 12 bases between. The CDR3: CASSQGQTDTDTQYF. As DNA, the CDR3 is TGTGCCAGCAGCCAGGGACAAACAGACACAGATACGCAGTATTTT.

This chain uses TRBV7-2 with TRBJ1-1, with 8 nucleotides matching TRBD1. Per the germline V gene, CDR1 is SGHTA and CDR2 is FQGNSA. V lost 5 bases to trimming and J lost 4 bases; unmatched junction nucleotides: 6. This CDR3 has 14 residues. CDR3 residues: CASSQTGVVTEAFF. In nucleotides, the CDR3 is TGTGCCAGCAGCCAGACAGGGGTAGTCACTGAAGCTTTCTTT.

This clone was detected only a few times. The chain links TRBV4-1 to TRBJ2-1, with 11 bases aligning to TRBD1. Trimming cost V 4 bases and J 6 bases; bases outside gene matches: 2. The CDR3 totals 14 residues. Per germline, CDR1 MGHRA and CDR2 YSYEKL. The CDR3 is CASSPGQGVNEQFF. The CDR3 nucleotides read TGCGCCAGCAGCCCGGGACAGGGGGTCAATGAGCAGTTCTTC.

The chain is built from TRBV4-1 and TRBJ2-1, with 9 bases matching TRBD2. CDR3 length equals 18 residues. Germline CDR1 reads MGHRA; CDR2 reads YSYEKL. V shed 1 base and J 2 bases; nucleotides not matched to a gene: 9. The CDR3 sequence: CASSQVSVWTSAYNEQFF. For the CDR3, the DNA is TGCGCCAGCAGCCAAGTTTCTGTCTGGACTAGCGCCTACAATGAGCAGTTCTTC.

The chain recombines TRBV6-1 with TRBJ2-2; TRBD1 is a possible D gene (5 bases). Germline loops: CDR1 MNHNS, CDR2 SASEGT. Trimming removed 1 base at V and 7 bases at J, with 19 bases between. CDR3 length: 17 amino acids. CDR3 coding DNA: TGTGCCAGCAGTGAAGACCCGACAGCTAGTAGAGGCGGGGAGCTGTTTTTT. Translation: CASSEDPTASRGGELFF.

This CDR3 is CASSPPGVKDTQYF. Here the CDR3 DNA reads TGTGCCAGCTCACCGCCGGGAGTGAAGGATACGCAGTATTTT. The J gene is TRBJ2-3, the V gene TRBV18, with a weak D call TRBD2 (6 bases). The V and J ends lost 3 bases and 6 bases respectively, with 13 bases between them. CDR3 length equals 14 residues. The V gene's germline CDR1 is KGHSH and CDR2 LQKENI.

Only one count was recorded for this clone. V gene TRBV18 combines with J gene TRBJ1-5; 11 positions match TRBD1. Per the germline V gene, CDR1 is KGHSH and CDR2 is LQKENI. V lost 6 bases, J lost 7 bases, and 8 bases stayed unmatched. CDR3 size: 15 residues. The CDR3 is CASSLDRGLGQPQHF. The CDR3 nucleotides read TGTGCCAGCTCGCTGGACAGGGGGCTGGGACAGCCCCAGCATTTT.

The chain recombines TRBV30 with TRBJ2-7; D call uncertain. CDR1 and CDR2 from the germline V gene are GTSNPN and SVGIG (reference sequence). The germline V and J ends were trimmed by 6 bases and 3 bases, with 15 bases remaining between them. The CDR3 contains 13 residues. In DNA form, the CDR3 reads TGTGCCTGCGCCAAAGGGCCGGTCTACGAGCAGTACTTC. This codes for CACAKGPVYEQYF.

About this clone itself: A single base separates this from a much larger clone, so it may be a read error. As the CDR3 is not closed by the conserved phenylalanine or tryptophan, this likely results from a read error. The V and J genes are TRBV3-1 (or the pseudogene TRBV3-2) and TRBJ1-1; no clear D. Germline V gives CDR1 LGHDT, CDR2 YNNKEL (reference sequence). CDR3 length equals 16 residues. V gave up 2 bases and J gave up 3 bases, with 16 bases separating them. The CDR3 bases are TGTGCCAGCAGCCAATGGGGAGGTGGGGAAGACACTGAAGCTTTCCTT. Protein sequence: CASSQWGGGEDTEAFL.

This chain uses TRBV5-1 with TRBJ2-2, with TRBD1 matching 9 bases. Losses at the gene ends were 5 bases for V and 1 base for J; bases not matched to a gene: 0. CDR3 length: 14 amino acids. The V gene's germline CDR1 is SGHRS and CDR2 YFSETQ. CDR3 amino acids: CASRTGGNTGELFF. The CDR3 nucleotides read TGCGCCAGCAGGACAGGGGGGAACACCGGGGAGCTGTTTTTT.

This clone came up once. The identical CDR3 is also encoded by other nucleotide sequences in the sample. This chain uses TRBV6-6 with TRBJ1-2, with 7 bases fitting TRBD1. Trimming at V came to 4 bases and at J to 0 bases, leaving 2 bases not matched to a gene. CDR3 length: 14 amino acids. Germline loops: CDR1 MNHNY, CDR2 SVGAGI (reference sequence). The CDR3 DNA sequence: TGTGCCAGCAGTTCCGGGACAGCTAACTATGGCTACACCTTC. Its protein product is CASSSGTANYGYTF.

This chain connects TRBV11-3 to TRBJ2-2, with 8 bases lining up with TRBD1. The V and J ends lost 5 bases and 5 bases, in that order; junction bases with no gene match: 10. CDR1 and CDR2 from the germline V gene are SGHNT and YENEEA. The CDR3 is 16 residues long. The CDR3 DNA sequence: TGTGCCAGCAGCGCATCCACAGGGGGACGGACCGGGGAGCTGTTTTTT. Translated: CASSASTGGRTGELFF.

The rearrangement uses TRBV6-4 and TRBJ2-3, with TRBD1 matching 9 bases. CDR3 size: 16 residues. Looked up from germline, CDR1 is MRHNA and CDR2 is SNTAGT. Trimming removed 6 bases from V and 1 base from J; junction bases left unmatched: 8. CDR3 sequence: CASSPTGGGGTDTQYF. The CDR3 DNA reads TGTGCCAGCAGCCCTACAGGGGGCGGCGGCACAGATACGCAGTATTTT.

This clone was seen only a few times. This chain connects TRBV19 to TRBJ1-2; no definite D call. Per germline, CDR1 LNHDA and CDR2 SQIVND (reference sequence). This CDR3 is built from 14 residues. V was trimmed by 5 bases and J by 2 bases, leaving 12 bases between them. CDR3: CASSPSGVNYGYTF. The CDR3 DNA follows: TGTGCCAGTAGTCCCTCGGGAGTAAACTATGGCTACACCTTC.

The chain carries TRBV5-4 and TRBJ2-2; no clear D. Germline V CDR1 and CDR2: SGHNT, YYREEE (reference sequence). The CDR3 covers 14 residues. The V gene lost 1 base and the J gene lost 4 bases, with 8 bases spanning the gap. The CDR3 sequence: CASSLLVGTGELFF. The DNA of the CDR3 is TGTGCCAGCAGCTTGCTAGTGGGCACCGGGGAGCTGTTTTTT. The full variable domain, with the rest looked up from reference TRBV5-4 and TRBJ2-2, is ETGVTQSPTHLIKTRGQQVTLRCSSQSGHNTVSWYQQALGQGPQFIFQYYREEENGRGNFPPRFSGLQFPNYSSELNVNALELDDSALYLCASSLLVGTGELFFGEGSRLTVL.

The chain combines TRBV4-1 with TRBJ2-7, with TRBD2 matching over 7 bases. The length of the CDR3 is 15 residues. Germline V gene data show CDR1 as MGHRA and CDR2 as YSYEKL. V was clipped by 1 base and J by 4 bases; unmatched bases: 7. CDR3: CASSQVVGGEYEQYF. The CDR3 nucleotides are TGCGCCAGCAGCCAAGTGGTGGGGGGGGAATACGAGCAGTACTTC.

This clone rates as medium-sized. The chain joins TRBV12-3 or TRBV12-4 to TRBJ1-2; D unclear. The CDR3 totals 13 residues. V lost 2 bases to trimming and J lost 6 bases, with 10 bases between them. CDR3 nucleotide sequence: TGTGCCAGCAGTTTATCGGGCCACAATGGCTACACCTTC. Protein: CASSLSGHNGYTF.

The V and J genes are TRBV4-1 and TRBJ2-3, with TRBD2 identical over 11 bases. Germline CDR1 MGHRA, CDR2 YSYEKL. V was pared by 3 bases and J by 0 bases, with 5 bases of the junction left unmatched. This CDR3 spans 17 amino acids. Here the CDR3 reads CASSQAGTSGSTDTQYF. The CDR3 DNA reads TGCGCCAGCAGCCAGGCCGGGACTAGCGGTAGCACAGATACGCAGTATTTT.

The V and J genes are TRBV6-4 and TRBJ2-1; 10 bases line up with TRBD2. The V and J ends lost 0 bases and 6 bases, in that order; junction bases with no gene match: 5. This CDR3 is 16 amino acids long. Germline V gene lookup returns CDR1 MRHNA and CDR2 SNTAGT. CDR3 in amino acids: CASSDSRASGGNEQFF. In DNA, the CDR3 is TGTGCCAGCAGTGACTCCCGAGCTAGCGGGGGCAATGAGCAGTTCTTC.

This sequence joins TRBV18 and TRBJ2-1; TRBD2 matches at 7 bases. Germline V gene data show CDR1 as KGHSH and CDR2 as LQKENI. J lost 6 bases, V lost 6 bases, and 2 bases had no gene match. CDR3 length equals 12 residues. In nucleotides, the CDR3 is TGTGCCAGCTCCGCGGGAGCCAATGAGCAGTTCTTC. This encodes CASSAGANEQFF.

The V gene is TRBV4-2, the J gene TRBJ2-2; tentative D call: TRBD1 (6 bases). The CDR3 consists of 18 residues. Germline lookup yields CDR1 LGHNA and CDR2 YNFKEQ. V was clipped by 0 bases and J by 3 bases, with 17 bases between them. The CDR3 is CASSQESLSGTHTGELFF. The CDR3 bases are TGTGCCAGCAGCCAAGAAAGTTTGTCCGGGACACACACCGGGGAGCTGTTTTTT.

This clone was detected once. This chain uses TRBV28 with TRBJ1-6; D possibly corresponds to TRBD1 (5 bases). Deletions cut 2 bases from V and 0 bases from J, with 14 bases between. Per germline, CDR1 MDHEN and CDR2 SYDVKM. This CDR3 region has 18 residues. The CDR3 DNA sequence: TGTGCCAGCAGTTTAGGGACCCTCCGCAGCTCCTATAATTCACCCCTCCACTTT. This codes for CASSLGTLRSSYNSPLHF.